This entry describes one TCR beta chain. The data originate from a study of T cell responses to AZD1222 COVID-19 vaccine. Assay: immunoSEQ multiplex PCR; the TCRdb copy retains only in-frame clones and omits some. The table records 150,000 to 200,000 clones, under 95% of them present only once. Germline CDR1 and CDR2: SGHRS and YFSETQ. CDR3 length equals 15 residues. The V gene end was trimmed by 3 bases and the J gene end by 5 bases; junction bases not matched to a gene: 3. The TCR comes from an adult in good health. This specimen consisted of peripheral blood, obtained on day 0 of AZD1222 vaccination. V is TRBV5-1 and J is TRBJ1-4, with 11 bases identical to TRBD1. The CDR3 protein is CASSWGTGGNEKLFF. The DNA of the CDR3 is TGCGCCAGCAGCTGGGGGACAGGGGGGAATGAAAAACTGTTTTTT. The whole variable domain, filled in from reference TRBV5-1 and TRBJ1-4, reads KAGVTQTPRYLIKTRGQQVTLSCSPISGHRSVSWYQQTPGQGLQFLFEYFSETQRNKGNFPGRFSGRQFSNSRSEMNVSTLELGDSALYLCASSWGTGGNEKLFFGSGTQLSVL.